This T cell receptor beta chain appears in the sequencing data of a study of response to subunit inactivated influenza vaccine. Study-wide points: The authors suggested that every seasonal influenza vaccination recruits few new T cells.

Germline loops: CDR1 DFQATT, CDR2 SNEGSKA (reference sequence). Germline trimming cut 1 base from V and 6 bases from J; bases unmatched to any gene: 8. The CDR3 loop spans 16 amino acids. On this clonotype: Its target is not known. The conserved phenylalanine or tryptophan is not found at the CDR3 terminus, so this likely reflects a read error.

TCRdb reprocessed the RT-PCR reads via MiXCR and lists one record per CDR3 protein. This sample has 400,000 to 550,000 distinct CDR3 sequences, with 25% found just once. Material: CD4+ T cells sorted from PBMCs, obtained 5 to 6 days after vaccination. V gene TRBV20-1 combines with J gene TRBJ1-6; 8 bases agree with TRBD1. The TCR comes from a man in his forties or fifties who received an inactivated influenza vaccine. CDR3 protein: CSARGQRDRLNSPLHV. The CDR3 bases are TGCAGTGCTAGAGGACAACGGGACAGGCTTAATTCACCCCTCCACGTT.